This TCR beta chain was identified during a study of T-cell reconstitution after alpha-beta-depleted transplantation in children. This sample's TCRbeta library carried unique molecular identifier barcodes. From the PCR reads, TCRdb called clonotypes with MiXCR, one entry per CDR3 protein. The table lists 400,000 to 500,000 distinct CDR3 sequences, roughly a tenth of them singletons. In this sample, this clonotype turned up a few times. Trimming took off 6 bases at V and 5 bases at J, with 15 bases between the two ends. This CDR3 contains 14 residues. This rearrangement joins TRBV12-3 or TRBV12-4 to TRBJ2-3; D perhaps matches TRBD2 (6 bases). Material: PBMCs from the stem cell graft donor, obtained from the stem cell graft. This clonotype was sampled from a human donor who donated a stem cell graft to a child with acute myeloid leukemia. The CDR3 sequence: CASSLDGTRDTQYF. The DNA of the CDR3 is TGTGCCAGCAGCCTTGACGGGACTCGAGATACGCAGTATTTT.